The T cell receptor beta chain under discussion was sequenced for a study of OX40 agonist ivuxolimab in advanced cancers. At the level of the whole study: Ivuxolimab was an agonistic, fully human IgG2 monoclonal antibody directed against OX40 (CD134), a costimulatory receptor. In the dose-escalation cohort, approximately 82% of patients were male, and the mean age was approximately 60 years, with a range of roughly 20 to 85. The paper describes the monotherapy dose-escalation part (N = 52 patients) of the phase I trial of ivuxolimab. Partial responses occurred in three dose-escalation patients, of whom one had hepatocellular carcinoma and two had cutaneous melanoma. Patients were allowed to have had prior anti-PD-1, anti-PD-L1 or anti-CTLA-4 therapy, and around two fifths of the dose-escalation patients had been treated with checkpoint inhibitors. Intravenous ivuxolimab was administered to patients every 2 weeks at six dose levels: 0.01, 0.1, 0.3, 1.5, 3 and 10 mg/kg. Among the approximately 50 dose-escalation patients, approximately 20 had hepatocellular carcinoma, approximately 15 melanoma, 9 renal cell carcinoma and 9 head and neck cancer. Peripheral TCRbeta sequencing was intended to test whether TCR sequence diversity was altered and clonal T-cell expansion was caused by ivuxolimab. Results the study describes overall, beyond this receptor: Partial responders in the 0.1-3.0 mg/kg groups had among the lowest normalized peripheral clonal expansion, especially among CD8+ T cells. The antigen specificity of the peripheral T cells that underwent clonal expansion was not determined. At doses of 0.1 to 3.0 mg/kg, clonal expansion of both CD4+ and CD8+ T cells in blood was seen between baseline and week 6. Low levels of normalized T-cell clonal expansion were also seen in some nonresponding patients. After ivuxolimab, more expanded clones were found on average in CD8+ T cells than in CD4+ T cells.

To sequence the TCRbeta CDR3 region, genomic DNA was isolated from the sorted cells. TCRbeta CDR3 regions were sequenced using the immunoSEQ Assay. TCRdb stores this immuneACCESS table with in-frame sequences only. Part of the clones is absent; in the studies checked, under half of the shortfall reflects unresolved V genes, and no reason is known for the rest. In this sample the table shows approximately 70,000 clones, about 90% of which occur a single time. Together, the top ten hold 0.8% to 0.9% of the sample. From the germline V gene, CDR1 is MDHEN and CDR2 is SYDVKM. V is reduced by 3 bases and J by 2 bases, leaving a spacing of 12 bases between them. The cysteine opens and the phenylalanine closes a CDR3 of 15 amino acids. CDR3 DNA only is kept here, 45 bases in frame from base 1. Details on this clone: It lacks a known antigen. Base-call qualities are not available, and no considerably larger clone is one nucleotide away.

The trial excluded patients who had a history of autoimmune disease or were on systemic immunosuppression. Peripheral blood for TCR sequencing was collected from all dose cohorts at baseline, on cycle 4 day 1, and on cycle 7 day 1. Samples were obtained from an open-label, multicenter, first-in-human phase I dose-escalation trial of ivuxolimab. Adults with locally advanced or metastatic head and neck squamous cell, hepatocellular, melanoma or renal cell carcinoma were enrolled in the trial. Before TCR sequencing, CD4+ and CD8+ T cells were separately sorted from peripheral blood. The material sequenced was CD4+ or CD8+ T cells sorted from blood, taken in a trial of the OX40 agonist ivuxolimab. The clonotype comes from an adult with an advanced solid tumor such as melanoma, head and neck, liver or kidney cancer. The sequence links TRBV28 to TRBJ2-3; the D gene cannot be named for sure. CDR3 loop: CASSFPQENTDTQYF. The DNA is TGTGCCAGCAGTTTCCCCCAGGAGAACACAGATACGCAGTATTTT.